Each of the 11 T cell receptor beta chains below was sequenced from the same sample in a study of metastatic and nonmetastatic thyroid tumors. All patients were treatment-naive before thyroid surgery. TCRdb re-called the PCR reads with MiXCR. Of approximately 44,000 clones listed, 28% are singletons. Sequences were obtained from blood. All receptors come from a male donor with papillary thyroid cancer or a benign thyroid nodule (not recorded which). Some clones in this sample may be carry-over from other donors' samples.

The table lists this clone with many counts. V gene TRBV12-3 or TRBV12-4 combines with J gene TRBJ2-7; a possible D gene is TRBD1 (5 bases). V lost 4 bases to trimming and J lost 0 bases, with 19 bases between them. The CDR3 consists of 17 residues. This chain's CDR3 is CASSSMSDRWSSYEQYF. The CDR3 DNA follows: TGTGCCAGCAGTTCGATGAGTGACAGATGGAGCTCCTACGAGCAGTACTTC.

This clone was recorded a few times. The genes are TRBV28 and TRBJ1-5; D gene ambiguous. This CDR3 is 14 amino acids long. Trimming removed 5 bases from V and 8 bases from J, with 16 bases in between. CDR1 and CDR2 from the germline V gene are MDHEN and SYDVKM. CDR3 DNA: TGTGCCAGCAGTGCCCGGGCATGTGGGGAGCCCCAGCATTTT. Its translation is CASSARACGEPQHF.

This clone came up many times. The V gene is TRBV11-2, the J gene TRBJ2-3, with 8 positions matching TRBD2. The germline CDR1 and CDR2 sequences are SGHAT and FQNNGV. V gave up 5 bases and J gave up 2 bases; unmatched junction bases: 15. CDR3 size: 18 residues. CDR3 sequence (DNA): TGTGCCAGCAGCCCCCGGGGGGGACTAGGCCCCGTCACAGATACGCAGTATTTT. This sequence encodes CASSPRGGLGPVTDTQYF.

Ten or more counts support this clone. The chain combines TRBV5-1 with TRBJ1-3; the match to TRBD1 covers 8 bases. Germline CDR1 and CDR2: SGHRS and YFSETQ. This CDR3 has 17 residues. J was trimmed by 8 bases and V by 4 bases; bases with no gene match: 17. The CDR3 loop reads CASSPSLRQGAGHTIYF. Here the CDR3 DNA reads TGCGCCAGCAGCCCGTCGCTTCGGCAGGGGGCCGGACACACCATATATTTT.

This clone was observed many times. The chain carries TRBV4-2 and TRBJ2-6, with TRBD1 matching over 8 bases. Germline CDR1 and CDR2: LGHNA and YNFKEQ. V lost 3 bases to trimming and J lost 4 bases; unmatched junction nucleotides: 8. This CDR3 is built from 17 residues. CDR3 bases: TGTGCCAGCAGCCAGGCAGGGGGCGGGGCGGGGGCCAACGTCCTGACTTTC. Translation gives CASSQAGGGAGANVLTF.

This clone appeared many times. CDR3 sequence reads: CASIWAGWGNQPQHF. For the CDR3, the DNA is TGTGCCAGCATCTGGGCAGGGTGGGGGAATCAGCCCCAGCATTTT. The chain is built from TRBV28 and TRBJ1-5; tentative D call: TRBD1 (5 bases). V was clipped by 7 bases and J by 4 bases, with 17 bases between them. Per germline, CDR1 MDHEN and CDR2 SYDVKM. The CDR3 runs 15 residues. Using reference TRBV28 and TRBJ1-5 for the parts outside the CDR3, the full variable domain is DVKVTQSSRYLVKRTGEKVFLECVQDMDHENMFWYRQDPGLGLRLIYFSYDVKMKEKGDIPEGYSVSREKKERFSLILESASTNQTSMYLCASIWAGWGNQPQHFGDGTRLSIL.

The chain carries TRBV11-3 and TRBJ2-3, with a weak D call TRBD2 (5 bases). The V end was cut by 4 bases, the J end by 4 bases, with 9 bases between. This CDR3 has 13 amino acids. Germline CDR1 reads SGHNT; CDR2 reads YENEEA. The CDR3 DNA reads as TGTGCCAGCAGCTCCCGGCGGGCAGATACGCAGTATTTT. Its translation is CASSSRRADTQYF. The variable domain in full, with the rest retrieved from reference TRBV11-3 and TRBJ2-3, is EAGVVQSPRYKIIEKKQPVAFWCNPISGHNTLYWYLQNLGQGPELLIRYENEEAVDDSQLPKDRFSAERLKGVDSTLKIQPAELGDSAVYLCASSSRRADTQYFGPGTRLTVL.

This clone showed up just once. The rearrangement joins TRBV18 to TRBJ1-4, with D perhaps matching TRBD1 (6 bases). Trimming took off 4 bases at V and 4 bases at J, with 10 bases between the two ends. The CDR3 length is 14 residues. CDR1 and CDR2 (germline): KGHSH, LQKENI. CDR3 in DNA: TGTGCCAGCTCACTCGCCAGGGGTAATGAAAAACTGTTTTTT. Translating it yields CASSLARGNEKLFF.

In its sample, this clone was seen many times. This sequence joins TRBV12-3 or TRBV12-4 and TRBJ2-7; no clear D. The CDR3 covers 13 residues. Trimming left V 3 bases short and J 0 bases short, with 6 bases between. This chain's CDR3 is CASSLDDSYEQYF. The CDR3 nucleotides read TGTGCCAGCAGTTTGGACGACTCCTACGAGCAGTACTTC.

This clone has only one observation. The V gene is TRBV7-2, the J gene TRBJ2-7; the D gene could be TRBD1 or TRBD2 (5 bases each). Germline V gene sequence: CDR1 SGHTA, CDR2 FQGNSA. The CDR3 has 13 residues. With 2 bases removed from V and 3 bases from J, the gap between germline ends came to 8 bases. The CDR3 protein is CASSLRDGYEQYF. The CDR3, as DNA: TGTGCCAGCAGCTTAAGGGACGGCTACGAGCAGTACTTC.

The V gene is TRBV27, the J gene TRBJ2-5, with D tentatively TRBD1 (5 bases). The germline gives CDR1 MNHEY, CDR2 SMNVEV (reference sequence). The CDR3 totals 16 residues. With 0 bases removed from V and 7 bases from J, the gap between germline ends came to 18 bases. CDR3 sequence (DNA): TGTGCCAGCAGTTTATCGATAATGGGGCCCACCGGGACCCAGTACTTC. Protein: CASSLSIMGPTGTQYF.